This T cell receptor (beta chain) was sequenced during a study of shared clonotypes between healthy human individuals. Deep level was the assay's run setting. The method was immunoSEQ multiplex PCR; TCRdb's version includes in-frame clones alone and lacks a portion of them. The sample holds some 470,000 clones, 76% seen once. Germline CDR1 and CDR2: MDHEN and SYDVKM. The CDR3 extends over 15 amino acids. Trimming took off 4 bases at V and 2 bases at J, with 15 bases between the two ends. The V and J genes are TRBV28 and TRBJ2-7; possibly TRBD1 for D (6 bases). The source is a woman between 35 and 50 years old in good health. Some clones in this sample may be carry-over from other donors' samples. The sequencing sample was made of PBMCs. CDR3: CASSSRWDTPYEQYF. CDR3 DNA: TGTGCCAGCAGTTCTCGATGGGACACCCCCTACGAGCAGTACTTC. The full variable domain, rest sourced from reference TRBV28 and TRBJ2-7, is DVKVTQSSRYLVKRTGEKVFLECVQDMDHENMFWYRQDPGLGLRLIYFSYDVKMKEKGDIPEGYSVSREKKERFSLILESASTNQTSMYLCASSSRWDTPYEQYFGPGTRLTVT.